The rows below give T cell receptor beta chains drawn from one sample of a study of response to subunit inactivated influenza vaccine. MiXCR, run by TCRdb on the RT-PCR reads, gives a single entry per CDR3 protein. Of about 480,000 distinct CDR3 sequences detected, 25% appear once; the ten largest clones hold 1.5% to 2%. The material was CD4+ T cells sorted from PBMCs, obtained more than 4 days after vaccination. Every receptor here comes from a man between 45 and 60 years old who received an inactivated influenza vaccine. CDR3s include the opening cysteine and the closing phenylalanine or tryptophan. Each record gives: J gene, clone size, V gene, D gene, CDR3 DNA, CDR3 protein. A D gene is named only where the DNA matches it firmly. Clone size is given for some rows only: seen once, a few or many times, or a class if the clone is expanded.

TRBJ2-7 many TRBV6-5 TRBD2 TGTGCCAGCAGCGGGGGGTGGGAGCAGTACTTC CASSGGWEQYF
TRBJ1-2 few TRBV7-2 - TGTGCCAGCAGCTTGGCCCGGGAGTATGGCTACACCTTC CASSLAREYGYTF
TRBJ2-7 few TRBV10-3 TRBD2 TGTGCCATCAGCGGAGCGGGAAGTACCTACGAGCAGTACTTC CAISGAGSTYEQYF
TRBJ2-3 many TRBV6-1 TRBD1 TGTGCCAGCAGCCGGGACAGGGTGGCAGATACGCAGTATTTT CASSRDRVADTQYF
TRBJ1-4 few TRBV30 - TGTGCTTTGCACCGAGCTAATGAAAAACTGTTTTTT CALHRANEKLFF
TRBJ1-1 once TRBV10-1 TRBD1 TGCGCCACAGGGAAAGGGGGCTTGGACACTGAAGCTTTCTTT CATGKGGLDTEAFF
TRBJ1-1 - TRBV20-1 - TGCAGTGCTAGTAGGGGGGGGGTGAGCCCTGAAGCTTTCTTT CSASRGGVSPEAFF
TRBJ2-7 few TRBV20-1 - TGCAGTGCTAGAGGTGGGCAGGGAAATTACGAGCAGTACTTC CSARGGQGNYEQYF
TRBJ2-1 - TRBV7-9 - TGTGCCAGCGGCCGCGCGGGGACGTATGAGCAGTTCTTC CASGRAGTYEQFF
TRBJ1-3 - TRBV12-3/TRBV12-4 - TGTGCCAGCACCACCAGAAGGAGGAACTCTGGAAACACCATATATTTT CASTTRRRNSGNTIYF
TRBJ2-1 - TRBV12-3/TRBV12-4 TRBD2 TGTGCCAGCAGTTTAGGAACTAGCGGGATAGGTGAGCAGTTCTTC CASSLGTSGIGEQFF
TRBJ2-5 - TRBV23-1 - TGCGCCAGCAGTCAATCGAAGGAAGAGACCCAGTACTTC CASSQSKEETQYF
TRBJ2-3 few TRBV15 - TGTGCCACCAGCCCCGGACCCGACGATACGCAGTATTTT CATSPGPDDTQYF
TRBJ1-1 - TRBV20-1 - TGCAGTGCAGCACCCCAGGACACTGAAGCTTTCTTT CSAAPQDTEAFF
TRBJ2-5 few TRBV18 - TGTGCCAGCTCACCCGCAATCCAAGAGACCCAGTACTTC CASSPAIQETQYF
TRBJ2-1 - TRBV18 TRBD2 TGTGCCAGCTCACCAATTAGCGGGGGGGCGAATGAGCAGTTCTTC CASSPISGGANEQFF
TRBJ2-1 - TRBV7-2 TRBD2 TGTGCCAGCAGCCCGGCAGGTAGCGGGGTCATCCAGTTCTTC CASSPAGSGVIQFF
TRBJ2-2 - TRBV6-2/TRBV6-3 - TGTGCCAGCAGTTACTGGGCTAGCGCCAAATACACCGGGGAGCTGTTTTTT CASSYWASAKYTGELFF
TRBJ2-7 few TRBV7-7 - TGTGCCAGCAGCTTATCCGAGGGGGGCGAGCAGTACTTC CASSLSEGGEQYF
TRBJ2-5 - TRBV7-2 - TGTGCCAGCAGCTTTGCTTCACAAGAGACCCAGTACTTC CASSFASQETQYF
TRBJ1-1 few TRBV10-2 - TGCGCCAGCAGTGATGCGGGTTCCACTGAAGCTTTCTTT CASSDAGSTEAFF
TRBJ2-7 few TRBV24-1 - TGTGCCACCTCCTCGGGTTACGAGCAGTACTTC CATSSGYEQYF
TRBJ1-1 - TRBV12-3/TRBV12-4 TRBD1 TGTGCCACCAGACAGGGGGCGCGGAACACTGAAGCTTTCTTT CATRQGARNTEAFF
TRBJ2-1 many TRBV10-3 TRBD2 TGTGCCATCAGTGAGACTAGCGGGAGCTACAATGAGCAGTTCTTC CAISETSGSYNEQFF
TRBJ2-7 few TRBV5-5 TRBD2 TGTGCCAGCAGCCCACGACTACTAGCGGGGAGCTCCTACGAGCAGTACTTC CASSPRLLAGSSYEQYF
TRBJ2-1 once TRBV3-1 - TGTGCCAGCAGCCAAGCGTGGAGGAACGAGCAGTTCTTC CASSQAWRNEQFF
TRBJ2-7 - TRBV20-1 - TGCAGTGCTAGAGTTTATGGGCAGAGCTCCTACGAGCAGTACTTC CSARVYGQSSYEQYF
TRBJ2-7 few TRBV2 - TGTGCCAGCAGTGAAGCGGGGTCGGCTAGACAATCCTACGAGCAGTACTTC CASSEAGSARQSYEQYF
TRBJ1-6 - TRBV28 - TGTGCCAGCACCATAACAGGGACCGAGCGGTCACCCCTCCACTTT CASTITGTERSPLHF
TRBJ2-7 few TRBV3-1 TRBD1 TGTGCCAGCAGCCAAGATCCGATCCAGGACAGGGGGTTATACGAGCAGTACTTC CASSQDPIQDRGLYEQYF
TRBJ1-6 once TRBV4-3 TRBD1 TGCGCCAGCAGCCAAGAAGCGGACAGGGGGCTGGGAGCCTACTTT CASSQEADRGLGAYF
TRBJ2-3 - TRBV6-1 TRBD1 TGTGCCAGCACCAAGGACAGGGTAGCAGATACGCAGTATTTT CASTKDRVADTQYF
TRBJ2-7 few TRBV3-1 - TGTGCCAGCAGCCAGGGTAAGCGAGAGCAGTACTTC CASSQGKREQYF
TRBJ2-4 - TRBV7-2 - TGTGCCAGCAGCTTAGCGGGCAGCAGCATTCAGTACTTC CASSLAGSSIQYF
TRBJ2-1 - TRBV20-1 TRBD2 TGCAGTGTTAGAGCCCCAAGAGCGGGGGGGTTCGATGAGCAGTTCTTC CSVRAPRAGGFDEQFF
TRBJ2-4 - TRBV12-3/TRBV12-4 TRBD2 TGTGCCAGCAACCGGGCGGGAGGGCTGGTCATTCAGTACTTC CASNRAGGLVIQYF
TRBJ1-3 few TRBV7-8 - TGTGCCAGCAGGCCCCATTCTGGAAACACCATATATTTT CASRPHSGNTIYF
TRBJ1-4 few TRBV12-3/TRBV12-4 TRBD1 TGTGCCAGCAGTTGGACAGGGGGGAGTGAAAAACTGTTTTTT CASSWTGGSEKLFF
TRBJ2-1 - TRBV9 TRBD1 TGTGCCAGCAGCGTAGACCCAGGGGGCAATGAGCAGTTCTTC CASSVDPGGNEQFF
TRBJ2-3 many TRBV6-4 TRBD2 TGTGCCAGCAGTGGGGTAGCGGGAAAAGAAGATACGCAGTATTTT CASSGVAGKEDTQYF
TRBJ2-1 few TRBV5-1 - TGCGCCAGCAGCTTGGCAACTAGTAACAATGAGCAGTTCTTC CASSLATSNNEQFF
TRBJ2-3 - TRBV6-4 - TGTGCCAGCAGTGTGGGCGGGGGCCCAACAGATACGCAGTATTTT CASSVGGGPTDTQYF
TRBJ2-3 few TRBV20-1 TRBD2 TGCAGTGCAAGGACTAGCGGGAAGGGTGATACGCAGTATTTT CSARTSGKGDTQYF
TRBJ2-2 - TRBV7-8 TRBD1 TGTGCCAGCAGCTTAGGGGGACAGGGTAACACCGGGGAGCTGTTTTTT CASSLGGQGNTGELFF
TRBJ2-1 many TRBV20-1 TRBD2 TGCAGTGCTAGCGGGACTAGCGGGAGTAATGAGCAGTTCTTC CSASGTSGSNEQFF
TRBJ2-1 few TRBV29-1 TRBD2 TGCAGCGTAATAGCGGGAGGCTCCTACAATGAGCAGTTCTTC CSVIAGGSYNEQFF
TRBJ1-6 - TRBV27 TRBD1 TGTGCCAGCAGATGGACAGGGGGCCTACAGGGAAGTTCACCCCTCCACTTT CASRWTGGLQGSSPLHF
TRBJ2-3 once TRBV4-3 - TGCGCCAGCAGCCAAGGAGTCCCAGCGGTTGCCGTGACGCAGTATTTT CASSQGVPAVAVTQYF
TRBJ1-5 few TRBV2 - TGTGCCAGCAGCGACGAGGATAGACAGCCCCAGCATTTT CASSDEDRQPQHF
TRBJ2-2 many TRBV2 TRBD2 TGTGCCAGCAGTGATATAGCGGGAGGGCCGCGGGAGCTGTTTTTT CASSDIAGGPRELFF
TRBJ2-7 - TRBV5-6 TRBD1 TGTGCCAGCACCCGAGGACAGGGGGTTCTTCTCGAGCAGTACTTC CASTRGQGVLLEQYF
TRBJ1-1 - TRBV7-9 TRBD1 TGTGCCAGCAGCTTAGATCTCGGGACAGCGATCACTGAAGCTTTCTTT CASSLDLGTAITEAFF
TRBJ2-7 - TRBV28 TRBD2 TGTGCCAGCAGTTTCTCAAGCGGGAGGGTAGGGTCCTACGAGCAGTACTTC CASSFSSGRVGSYEQYF
TRBJ2-7 many TRBV12-3/TRBV12-4 - TGTGCCAGCAGCCCAGGGGCCAGGGGGGTGAGCTACGAGCAGTACTTC CASSPGARGVSYEQYF
TRBJ1-1 - TRBV20-1 - TGCAGTGCTAGACCCCCGATGGGGAGGGGTTCGGGCACTGAAGCTTTCTTT CSARPPMGRGSGTEAFF
TRBJ2-7 once TRBV6-1 TRBD2 TGTGCCAGCACTCGCAGCGGGGGGGAAGAGCAGTACTTC CASTRSGGEEQYF
TRBJ2-5 - TRBV30 - TGTGCCGTCCGCGGCCGGGAGACCCAGTACTTC CAVRGRETQYF
TRBJ2-7 - TRBV7-2 - TGTGCCAGCAGCTTAAGGTCGCGTGGGACAAACTACGAGCAGTACTTC CASSLRSRGTNYEQYF